The present entry profiles one T cell receptor beta chain with its context. The antigen remains unidentified. cDNA molecules, individually, were tagged with unique molecular identifiers. TCRdb called the 5' RACE reads again in MiXCR, with one record for every CDR3 protein. The sample lists about 27,000 distinct CDR3 sequences, 5% to 5.5% occurring once. The entry originates in a study of early T cells in non-severe SARS-CoV-2 infection. Study-wide background: Sequenced bulk RNA came from whole blood that was unsorted, and chains were unpaired. Findings and caveats of the study: VDJdb matching, biased toward anti-spike CD8 responses, missed private and CD4 specificities.

Germline V CDR1 and CDR2: LGHDT, YNNKEL (reference sequence). The CDR3 is 17 amino acids. V was pared by 4 bases and J by 2 bases, with 20 bases between. This chain links TRBV3-1 with TRBJ1-2, with TRBD1 as a possible D gene (5 bases). This sequence was found in an adult who was a healthcare worker with PCR-confirmed SARS-CoV-2 infection or an uninfected control (not recorded which). The specimen was whole blood. The CDR3 nucleotides are TGTGCCAGCAGCCGCAACGGGGTCAGGGCCTCAAACTATGGCTACACCTTC. Translating gives CASSRNGVRASNYGYTF.